This T cell receptor (beta chain) stems from a study of post-analysis software for immune sequencing data. Study-level points and caveats: Five or six TRBV segments, TRBV5-6, TRBV5-1 and TRBV20-1 among them, were found more frequent in patients than controls.

The CDR3 is made up of 15 amino acids. V was clipped by 0 bases and J by 8 bases, with 16 bases between them. CDR1 is LGHNA and CDR2 is YSLEER in the germline V gene. Unique molecular identifiers were present in the TCR beta cDNA libraries. Each CDR3 protein gets one entry after TCRdb re-called the PCR reads with MiXCR. This sample has 350,000 to 500,000 distinct CDR3 sequences, with 35% to 45% found just once. This clonotype was observed a few times. Its antigen is undetermined. The receptor comes from a girl aged 2 to 9 with multiple sclerosis. The gene calls are TRBV4-3 and TRBJ2-5, with TRBD2 as a possible D gene (6 bases). The specimen was blood. The CDR3, as DNA: TGCGCCAGCAGCCAAGAATGGGCGGGGCCGCCCACCCAGTACTTC. Its protein is CASSQEWAGPPTQYF.